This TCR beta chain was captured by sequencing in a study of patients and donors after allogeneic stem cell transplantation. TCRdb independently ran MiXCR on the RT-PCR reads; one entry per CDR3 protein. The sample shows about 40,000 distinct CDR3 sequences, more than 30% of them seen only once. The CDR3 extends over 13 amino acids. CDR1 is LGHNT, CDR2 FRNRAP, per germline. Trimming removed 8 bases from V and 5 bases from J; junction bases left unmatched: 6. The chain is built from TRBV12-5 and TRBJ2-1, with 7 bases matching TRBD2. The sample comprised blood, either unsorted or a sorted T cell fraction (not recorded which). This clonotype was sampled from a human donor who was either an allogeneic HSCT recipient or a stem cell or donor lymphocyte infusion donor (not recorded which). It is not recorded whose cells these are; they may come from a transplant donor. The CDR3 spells CASRSGRNNEQFF. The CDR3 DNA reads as TGTGCTAGTAGATCCGGGAGGAACAATGAGCAGTTCTTC. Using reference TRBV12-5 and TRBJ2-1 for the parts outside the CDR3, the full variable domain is DARVTQTPRHKVTEMGQEVTMRCQPILGHNTVFWYRQTMMQGLELLAYFRNRAPLDDSGMPKDRFSAEMPDATLATLKIQPSEPRDSAVYFCASRSGRNNEQFFGPGTRLTVL.